The T cell receptor beta chain under discussion was sequenced for a study of blood T cells in healthy people across ages. A sample-barcoded 5' primer and a J-beta primer mix were used in a second PCR of about 7 to 11 cycles. Using its own MiXCR run on the 5' RACE reads, TCRdb lists one record per CDR3 protein. Of about 1.4 million distinct CDR3 sequences in the sample, 45% to 70% are singletons; the top ten hold roughly 7%. The CDR3 is 17 residues long. The sequencing input was blood. The chain has TRBV21-1 and TRBJ2-6; the table's D call, TRBD1, has no DNA check behind it. TRBV21-1 is deemed a pseudogene. The source of this sequence is a man aged 18-30 years in good health. CDR3: CASSNRPGAAGANVLTF. As DNA, the CDR3 is TGTGCCAGCAGCAATCGGCCCGGGGCAGCGGGGGCCAACGTCCTGACTTTC.